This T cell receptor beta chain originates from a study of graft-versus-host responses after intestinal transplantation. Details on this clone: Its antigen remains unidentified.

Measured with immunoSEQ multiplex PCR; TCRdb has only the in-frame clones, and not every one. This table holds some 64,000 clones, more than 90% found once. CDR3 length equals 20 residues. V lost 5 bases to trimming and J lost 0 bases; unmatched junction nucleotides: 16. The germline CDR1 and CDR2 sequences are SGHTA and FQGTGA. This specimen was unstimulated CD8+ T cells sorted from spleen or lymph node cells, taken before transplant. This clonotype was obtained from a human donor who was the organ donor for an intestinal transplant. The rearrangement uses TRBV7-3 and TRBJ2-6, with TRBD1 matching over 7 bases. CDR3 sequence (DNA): TGTGCCAGCAGCCCTCCAAGTCGGGACAGCTCTCACTCTGGGGCCAACGTCCTGACTTTC. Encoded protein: CASSPPSRDSSHSGANVLTF. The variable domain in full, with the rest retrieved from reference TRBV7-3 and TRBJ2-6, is GAGVSQTPSNKVTEKGKYVELRCDPISGHTALYWYRQSLGQGPEFLIYFQGTGAADDSGLPNDRFFAVRPEGSVSTLKIQRTERGDSAVYLCASSPPSRDSSHSGANVLTFGAGSRLTVL.